These 9 T cell receptor beta chains came from one sample sequenced in a study of beta chain features in type 1 diabetes. The whole isolated RNA underwent reverse transcription, so sequencing captured expressed TCRB transcripts. TCRdb keeps only in-frame clones here, not all; method: immunoSEQ multiplex PCR. Of hundreds of thousands of clones listed, 17% are singletons. Sequencing was performed on naive CD4+ T cells from blood. The receptors were gathered from a woman aged 18-30 years in good health.

This clone was observed a few times. The J gene is TRBJ2-5, the V gene TRBV6-1; D call uncertain. Germline loops: CDR1 MNHNS, CDR2 SASEGT. The CDR3 length is 14 residues. With 1 base removed from V and 5 bases from J, the gap between germline ends came to 11 bases. DNA for the CDR3: TGTGCCAGCAGTGAAGGGGGTGTGGTGGAGACCCAGTACTTC. Amino acid sequence: CASSEGGVVETQYF.

V gene TRBV4-3 combines with J gene TRBJ1-4, with D perhaps TRBD1 (5 bases). The V end was cut by 0 bases, the J end by 8 bases, with 22 bases between. Germline V gene data show CDR1 as LGHNA and CDR2 as YSLEER. The CDR3 spans 18 residues. The CDR3: CASSQEKYGTIGTEKLFF. CDR3 DNA sequence: TGCGCCAGCAGCCAAGAGAAATATGGGACGATCGGAACCGAAAAACTGTTTTTT.

The table lists this clone with a few counts. The CDR3 protein is CASRVRGADTQYF. The DNA for the CDR3 is TGTGCCAGCAGGGTGAGGGGGGCAGATACGCAGTATTTT. This chain connects TRBV6-6 to TRBJ2-3; D tentatively reads TRBD1 or TRBD2 (6 bases each). CDR3 length: 13 residues. CDR1 and CDR2 (germline): MNHNY, SVGAGI (reference sequence). V lost 6 bases to trimming and J lost 4 bases, with 11 bases between them.

V gene TRBV15 combines with J gene TRBJ2-4, with 10 bases matching TRBD2. With V trimmed by 0 bases and J by 9 bases, 17 bases remained unmatched. The germline V gene encodes CDR1 LNHNV and CDR2 YYDKDF (reference sequence). The CDR3 has 19 amino acids. For the CDR3, the DNA is TGTGCCACCAGCAGAGACCTAACCTCCCCCTGGACTAGCGGACCCATTCAGTACTTC. Protein sequence: CATSRDLTSPWTSGPIQYF.

This chain uses TRBV5-4 with TRBJ2-1, with TRBD2 matching over 12 bases. The J segment lost 4 bases and the V segment lost 4 bases, leaving 3 bases of the junction unmatched. The CDR3 length is 15 residues. CDR1 and CDR2 from the germline V gene are SGHNT and YYREEE (reference sequence). The CDR3, as DNA: TGTGCCAGCAGCCGGACTAGCGGGATTTACAATGAGCAGTTCTTC. Translating it yields CASSRTSGIYNEQFF. The full variable domain, rest sourced from reference TRBV5-4 and TRBJ2-1, is ETGVTQSPTHLIKTRGQQVTLRCSSQSGHNTVSWYQQALGQGPQFIFQYYREEENGRGNFPPRFSGLQFPNYSSELNVNALELDDSALYLCASSRTSGIYNEQFFGPGTRLTVL.

The chain links TRBV4-3 to TRBJ2-2; maybe TRBD2 (5 bases). The length of the CDR3 is 17 residues. The V gene lost 0 bases and the J gene lost 6 bases, with 17 bases spanning the gap. The germline gives CDR1 LGHNA, CDR2 YSLEER. The CDR3 DNA is TGCGCCAGCAGCCAAGATCTAGCCCGGGCCCTTGCCGGGGAGCTGTTTTTT. Translating gives CASSQDLARALAGELFF.

V gene TRBV7-9 combines with J gene TRBJ1-1, with D perhaps TRBD1 (5 bases). V was pared by 5 bases and J by 6 bases, with 13 bases between. This CDR3 is built from 13 residues. Germline V gene lookup returns CDR1 SEHNR and CDR2 FQNEAQ (reference sequence). DNA for the CDR3: TGTGCCAGCAGCCATGGAACGGGGGCTGAAGCTTTCTTT. This encodes CASSHGTGAEAFF. The whole variable domain, remainder taken from reference TRBV7-9 and TRBJ1-1, is DTGVSQNPRHKITKRGQNVTFRCDPISEHNRLYWYRQTLGQGPEFLTYFQNEAQLEKSRLLSDRFSAERPKGSFSTLEIQRTEQGDSAMYLCASSHGTGAEAFFGQGTRLTVV.

This clone was observed a few times. The chain carries TRBV7-9 and TRBJ2-3; 9 bases fit TRBD1. V shed 8 bases and J 4 bases; nucleotides not matched to a gene: 16. There are 17 residues in the CDR3. Germline V lookup: CDR1 SEHNR, CDR2 FQNEAQ (reference sequence). The CDR3 loop is CASGGPIRDRVADTQYF. The CDR3, as DNA: TGTGCCAGCGGGGGCCCTATCCGGGACAGGGTCGCAGATACGCAGTATTTT.

The V and J genes are TRBV5-6 and TRBJ1-2; D gene ambiguous. Per germline, CDR1 SGHDT and CDR2 YYEEEE. The V end lost 4 bases, the J end lost 6 bases, and 19 bases lay between the germline ends. The CDR3 sequence is 15 residues long. The DNA for the CDR3 is TGTGCCAGCAGCCTCAGAGTGAGGCTGGGGAATGGCTACACCTTC. Translation gives CASSLRVRLGNGYTF.